The present T cell receptor (beta chain) was sequenced within a study of identical twins (dated by TCRdb to the mid-2010s). Regarding the complete study: The study deep-sequenced TCR alpha and beta repertoires from monozygotic twins, unrelated adults of various ages and cord blood to test whether fetal clonotypes persist. To rule out contamination, replicate twin experiments were performed at different times with different library preparation protocols. What the authors observed across the whole study: Because the same donors could not be followed over many years, the conclusions depended on cross-sectional statistical analysis. The excess sharing between twins in beta out-of-frame sequences was weaker because fewer shared sequences reduced the signal-to-noise ratio. Fewer insertions were carried by abundant cord blood beta clonotypes; a weaker similar trend was observed in young adult naive repertoires, while no such trend was observed in memory repertoires. In monozygotic twins, out-of-frame TCR alpha sharing was systematically underestimated by recombination models, although the models agreed with sharing between unrelated individuals. Compared with coincidental sharing between unrelated individuals, out-of-frame TCR alpha sequences shared between twins had an excess of sequences with low generation probability. Zero-insertion analyses could be partly confounded by invariant T cells such as MAIT and iNKT, though diverse VJ usage argued against such confounding for most clonotypes.

Every donor was a healthy Caucasian. Three pairs of female monozygotic twins, all aged roughly 18 to 29 years, were included in the twin cohort. Positive isolation kits from Invitrogen were used to isolate the CD4+ and CD8+ T cell populations. In its sample, this clonotype was seen a few times. The clone's antigen remains unknown. Within one base of it there is no much larger clone, and no base qualities were kept. The library came from 5' RACE. TCRdb lists the instrument as Illumina HiSeq 2000. A universal primer binding site was introduced by template switching, and a unique molecular identifier was present in the final cDNA, enabling accurate counting of TCR cDNA molecules. Specific primers in the conserved constant-segment region were used to synthesize first-strand cDNA for TCR alpha and beta chains. Each cDNA library was double barcoded, with a SMART-Mk sample barcode plus Illumina barcodes, to control for contamination. Two successive PCR steps introduced TruSeq adapter sequences along with Illumina sample barcodes. Sequencing of the TCR alpha and beta cDNA libraries was done on the Illumina HiSeq platform using custom primers. Processing in the source paper ran as follows. Unique molecular identifiers were extracted from raw reads with MiGEC, and CDR3 positions were determined with MiXCR. Recombination models were inferred per individual with the repgenHMM and IGoR tools using an EM algorithm. The tcR package in R was used for shared clonotype analysis, with sharing normalized by the product of cloneset sizes. To study raw recombination free of thymic and clonal selection effects, out-of-frame nonproductive sequences were analyzed. TCRdb trimmed public reads at Q25 via fastp, called clones via MiXCR and kept in-frame beta chains. Rows with a matching CDR3 protein are joined into one entry that keeps the most common DNA and genes. The V and J calls and clone size are TCRdb's, not the authors'. Recorded for this sample are 200,000 to 250,000 distinct CDR3 sequences; 6.5% to 8% of them occurred a single time. Jointly, the top ten make up roughly 14% of the sample.

From the cysteine through the phenylalanine, the CDR3 covers 16 amino acids. Left in the record is the CDR3 DNA by itself, 48 bases read in frame from the first base. Deletion took 0 bases off V and 0 bases off J, with a span of 9 bases between the germline ends. CDR1 and CDR2 were assigned from the germline V gene as SGHDN and FVKESK. These same data were also listed under a study on T cells expressing NK-cell markers. The second study also describes: Three sorted T-cell subsets (CD3+CD56+NKG2C+, CD3+CD56+NKG2C- and CD3+CD56-NKG2C+) from fewer than 10 donors had their TCR beta-chain repertoires profiled. Among the eight sequenced donors, seven were HCMV-seropositive and one was HCMV-seronegative. In several experiments an anti-gammadeltaTCR antibody was added to restrict sorting to alphabetaTCR-expressing T cells. In six donors, the dominant CD3+CD56+NKG2C+ clonotypes ranked among the top 10 CD8+ clonotypes, making up roughly 1.0-7.0% of CD8+ T cells. Those dominant clonotypes were again the most abundant among CD3+CD56-NKG2C+ cells in a handful of donors, at about 25-60.1%. Whether the expanded NKG2C-expressing T cell clones were specific for HCMV antigens was left unclear. All eight donors whose samples were sequenced were randomly selected healthy volunteers, three of them men and five women. A commercial ELISA kit detecting HCMV-specific IgG in serum was used to determine HCMV serostatus. MIGEC was used to demultiplex reads and group reads by UMI, and MiTCR was used to assemble and quantify clonotypes. Only TCR cDNA sequences supported by at least two reads were kept to exclude erroneous sequences. The tcR package was used for downstream repertoire analysis, and clonotypes were matched between fractions using CDR3 nucleotide sequence together with V segment. VDJmatch was used to annotate antigen specificity against VDJdb, with one amino acid substitution allowed in CDR3.

The sample taken for sequencing was CD8+ T cells sorted from blood. The clonotype comes from a woman aged 18 to 35 in good health. The chain joins TRBV14 to TRBJ2-1; confidence is insufficient to name the D gene. The encoded CDR3 is CASSQDTASSYNEQFF. The DNA is as follows: TGTGCCAGCAGCCAAGATACAGCCAGCTCCTACAATGAGCAGTTCTTC.